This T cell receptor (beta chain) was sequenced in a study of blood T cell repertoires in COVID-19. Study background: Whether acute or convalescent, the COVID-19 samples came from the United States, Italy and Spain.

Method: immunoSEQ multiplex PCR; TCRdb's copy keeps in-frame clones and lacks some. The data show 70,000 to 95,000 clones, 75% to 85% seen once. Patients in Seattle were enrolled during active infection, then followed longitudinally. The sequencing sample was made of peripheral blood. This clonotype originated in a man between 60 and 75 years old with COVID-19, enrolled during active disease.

The CDR3 coding sequence is TGTGCCAGCATGGTGGGACAGACCCACAATGAGCAGTTCTTC. It encodes CASMVGQTHNEQFF. The chain links TRBV25-1 to TRBJ2-1, with 7 bases identical to TRBD1. Germline CDR1 and CDR2: MGHDK and SYGVNS. The CDR3 sequence is 14 residues long. The ends lost 7 bases at V and 5 bases at J; junction bases unmatched: 8.